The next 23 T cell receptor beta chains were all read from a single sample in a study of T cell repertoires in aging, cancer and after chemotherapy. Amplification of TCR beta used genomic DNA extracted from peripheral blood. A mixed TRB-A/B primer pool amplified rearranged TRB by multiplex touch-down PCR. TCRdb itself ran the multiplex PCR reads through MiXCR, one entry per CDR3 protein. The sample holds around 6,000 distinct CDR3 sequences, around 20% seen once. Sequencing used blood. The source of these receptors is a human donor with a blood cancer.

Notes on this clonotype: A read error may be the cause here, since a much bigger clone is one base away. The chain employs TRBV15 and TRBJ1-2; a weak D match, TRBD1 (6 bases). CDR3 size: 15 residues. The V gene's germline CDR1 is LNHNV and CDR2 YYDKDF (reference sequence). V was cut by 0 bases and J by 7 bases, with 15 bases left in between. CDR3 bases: TGTGCCACCAGCAGAGATGGGTCAATAGGGGGTGGCTACACCTTC. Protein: CATSRDGSIGGGYTF.

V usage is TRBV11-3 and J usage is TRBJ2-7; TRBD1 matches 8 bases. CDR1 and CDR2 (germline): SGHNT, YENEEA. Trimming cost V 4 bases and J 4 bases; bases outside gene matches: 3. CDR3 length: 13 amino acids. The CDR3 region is CASSSTGEYEQYF. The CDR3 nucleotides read TGTGCCAGCAGCTCGACAGGGGAGTACGAGCAGTACTTC.

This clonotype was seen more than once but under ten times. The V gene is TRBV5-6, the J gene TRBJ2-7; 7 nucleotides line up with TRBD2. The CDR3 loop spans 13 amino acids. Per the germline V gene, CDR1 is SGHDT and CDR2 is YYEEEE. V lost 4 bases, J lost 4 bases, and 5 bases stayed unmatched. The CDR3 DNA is TGTGCCAGCAGCAAGGGACTACCTTACGAGCAGTACTTC. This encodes CASSKGLPYEQYF.

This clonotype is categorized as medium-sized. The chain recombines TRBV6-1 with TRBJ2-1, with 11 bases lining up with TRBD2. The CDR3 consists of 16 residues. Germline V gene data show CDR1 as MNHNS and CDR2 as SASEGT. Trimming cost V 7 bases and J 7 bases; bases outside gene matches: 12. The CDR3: CASTGLAGDSRNEQFF. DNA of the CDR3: TGTGCCAGCACAGGACTAGCGGGCGATTCCAGAAATGAGCAGTTCTTC.

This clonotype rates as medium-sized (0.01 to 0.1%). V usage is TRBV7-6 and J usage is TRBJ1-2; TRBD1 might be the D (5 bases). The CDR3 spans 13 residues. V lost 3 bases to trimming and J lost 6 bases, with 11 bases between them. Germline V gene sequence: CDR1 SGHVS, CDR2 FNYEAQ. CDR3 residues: CASSFSGTNGYTF. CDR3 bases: TGTGCCAGCAGCTTTTCCGGGACGAATGGCTACACCTTC. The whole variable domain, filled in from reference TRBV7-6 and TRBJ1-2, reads GAGVSQSPRYKVTKRGQDVALRCDPISGHVSLYWYRQALGQGPEFLTYFNYEAQQDKSGLPNDRFSAERPEGSISTLTIQRTEQRDSAMYRCASSFSGTNGYTFGSGTRLTVV.

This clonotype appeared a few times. In DNA form, the CDR3 reads TGTGCCAGCAGCCCGGACTTGCCCATGGCCAAAAACATTCAGTACTTC. Encoded protein: CASSPDLPMAKNIQYF. The chain carries TRBV5-4 and TRBJ2-4; D is perhaps TRBD2 (5 bases). CDR3 length: 16 residues. Germline V gives CDR1 SGHNT, CDR2 YYREEE (reference sequence). V was trimmed by 4 bases and J by 1 base, leaving 15 bases between them.

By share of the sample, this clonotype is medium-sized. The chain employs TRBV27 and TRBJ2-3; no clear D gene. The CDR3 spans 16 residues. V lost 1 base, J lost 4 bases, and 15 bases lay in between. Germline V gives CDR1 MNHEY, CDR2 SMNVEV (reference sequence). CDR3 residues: CASSLLDSLGADTQYF. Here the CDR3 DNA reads TGTGCCAGCAGTTTATTAGACTCCCTAGGCGCAGATACGCAGTATTTT.

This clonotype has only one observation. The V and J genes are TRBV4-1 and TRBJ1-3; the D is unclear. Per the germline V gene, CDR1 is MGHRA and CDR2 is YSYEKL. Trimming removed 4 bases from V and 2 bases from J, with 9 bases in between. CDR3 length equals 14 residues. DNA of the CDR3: TGCGCCAGCAGCCCGGGTGGGACTGGAAACACCATATATTTT. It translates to CASSPGGTGNTIYF.

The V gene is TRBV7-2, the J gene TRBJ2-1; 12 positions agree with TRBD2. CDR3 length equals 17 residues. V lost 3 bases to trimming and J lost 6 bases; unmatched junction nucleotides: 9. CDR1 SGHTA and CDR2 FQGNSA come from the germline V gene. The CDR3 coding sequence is TGTGCCAGCAGCTTTCAAAAACTAGCGGGGGGCTCCAATGAGCAGTTCTTC. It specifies CASSFQKLAGGSNEQFF.

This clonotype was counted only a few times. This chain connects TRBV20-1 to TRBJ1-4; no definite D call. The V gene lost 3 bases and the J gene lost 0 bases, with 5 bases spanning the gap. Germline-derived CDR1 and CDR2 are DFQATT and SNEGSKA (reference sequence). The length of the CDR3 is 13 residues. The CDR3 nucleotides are TGCAGTGCTAGCAGTGCAACTAATGAAAAACTGTTTTTT. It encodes CSASSATNEKLFF.

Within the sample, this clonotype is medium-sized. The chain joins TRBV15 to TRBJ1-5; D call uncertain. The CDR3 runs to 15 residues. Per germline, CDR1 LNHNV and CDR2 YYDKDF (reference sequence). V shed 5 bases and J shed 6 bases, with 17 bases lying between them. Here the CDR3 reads CATSGGGGWAQPQHF. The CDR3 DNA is TGTGCCACCAGCGGAGGAGGAGGGTGGGCTCAGCCCCAGCATTTT.

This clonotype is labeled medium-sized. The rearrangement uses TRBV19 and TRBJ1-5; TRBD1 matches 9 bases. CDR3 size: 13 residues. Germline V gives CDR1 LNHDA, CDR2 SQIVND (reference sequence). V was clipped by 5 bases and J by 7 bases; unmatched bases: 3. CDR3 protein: CASSGTGKQPQHF. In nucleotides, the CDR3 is TGTGCCAGTAGTGGGACAGGGAAGCAGCCCCAGCATTTT.

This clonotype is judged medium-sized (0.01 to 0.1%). The CDR3 spells CATSDFGELFF. The CDR3 DNA follows: TGTGCCACCAGTGATTTCGGGGAGCTGTTTTTT. The rearrangement uses TRBV24-1 and TRBJ2-2; D not resolved. CDR3 size: 11 residues. Germline V lookup: CDR1 KGHDR, CDR2 SFDVKD. Trimming removed 1 base at V and 7 bases at J, with 0 bases between.

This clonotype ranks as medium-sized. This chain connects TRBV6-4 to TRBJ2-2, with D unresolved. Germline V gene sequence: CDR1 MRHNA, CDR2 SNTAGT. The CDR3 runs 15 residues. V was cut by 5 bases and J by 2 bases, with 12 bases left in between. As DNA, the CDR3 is TGTGCCAGCAGTAGGAACAGCGAAAACACCGGGGAGCTGTTTTTT. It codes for CASSRNSENTGELFF.

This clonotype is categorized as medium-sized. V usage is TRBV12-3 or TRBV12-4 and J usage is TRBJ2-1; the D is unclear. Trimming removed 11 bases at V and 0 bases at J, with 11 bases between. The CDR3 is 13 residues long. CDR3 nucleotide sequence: TGTGCCGCAAGCCTTAGCTCCTACAATGAGCAGTTCTTC. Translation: CAASLSSYNEQFF.

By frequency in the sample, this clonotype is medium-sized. Written as DNA, the CDR3 is TGTGCCAGCAGTAACACCATATATTTT. As protein: CASSNTIYF. The chain recombines TRBV27 with TRBJ1-3, with D unclear. CDR3 length equals 9 residues. Germline CDR1 reads MNHEY; CDR2 reads SMNVEV (reference sequence). The germline V and J ends were trimmed by 5 bases and 7 bases, with 0 bases remaining between them.

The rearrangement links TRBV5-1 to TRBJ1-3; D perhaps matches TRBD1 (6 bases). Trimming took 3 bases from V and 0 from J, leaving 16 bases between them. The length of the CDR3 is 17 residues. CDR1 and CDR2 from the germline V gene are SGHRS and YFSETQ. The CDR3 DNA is TGCGCCAGCAGCTCCGGGGGGACACGGGACTCTGGAAACACCATATATTTT. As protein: CASSSGGTRDSGNTIYF. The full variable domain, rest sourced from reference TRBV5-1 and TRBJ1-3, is KAGVTQTPRYLIKTRGQQVTLSCSPISGHRSVSWYQQTPGQGLQFLFEYFSETQRNKGNFPGRFSGRQFSNSRSEMNVSTLELGDSALYLCASSSGGTRDSGNTIYFGEGSWLTVV.

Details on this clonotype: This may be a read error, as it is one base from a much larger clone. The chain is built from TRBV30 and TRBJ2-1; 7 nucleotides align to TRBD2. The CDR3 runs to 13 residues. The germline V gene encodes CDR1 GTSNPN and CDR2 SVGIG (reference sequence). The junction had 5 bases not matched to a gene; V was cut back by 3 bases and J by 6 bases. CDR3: CAWRRGLSNEQFF. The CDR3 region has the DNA TGTGCCTGGAGAAGGGGACTAAGCAATGAGCAGTTCTTC.

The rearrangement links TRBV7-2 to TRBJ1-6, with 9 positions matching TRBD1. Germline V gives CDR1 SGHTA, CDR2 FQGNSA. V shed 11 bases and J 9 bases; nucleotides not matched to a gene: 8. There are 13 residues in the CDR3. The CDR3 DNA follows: TGTGCCGGCCAACAGGGGGCAGGTTCACCCCTCCACTTT. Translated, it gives CAGQQGAGSPLHF.

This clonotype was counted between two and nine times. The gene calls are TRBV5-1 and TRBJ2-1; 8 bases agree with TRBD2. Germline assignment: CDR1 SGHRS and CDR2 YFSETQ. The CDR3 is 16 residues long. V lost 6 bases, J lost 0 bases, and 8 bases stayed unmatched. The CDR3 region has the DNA TGCGCCAGCACACTCATAGCGGGGAGCTCCTACAATGAGCAGTTCTTC. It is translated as CASTLIAGSSYNEQFF.

The CDR3 protein is CASSRSLGELFF. The CDR3 DNA is TGTGCCAGCAGCCGTTCTTTAGGGGAGCTGTTTTTT. The chain carries TRBV7-3 and TRBJ2-2; D is ambiguous. Germline lookup yields CDR1 SGHTA and CDR2 FQGTGA. The CDR3 is 12 residues long. Trimming removed 5 bases at V and 8 bases at J, with 9 bases between.

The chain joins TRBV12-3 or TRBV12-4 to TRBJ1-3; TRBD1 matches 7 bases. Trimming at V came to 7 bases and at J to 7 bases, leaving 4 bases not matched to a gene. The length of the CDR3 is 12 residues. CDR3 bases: TGTGCCAGCACCCTACAGGGGAACACCATATATTTT. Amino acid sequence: CASTLQGNTIYF.

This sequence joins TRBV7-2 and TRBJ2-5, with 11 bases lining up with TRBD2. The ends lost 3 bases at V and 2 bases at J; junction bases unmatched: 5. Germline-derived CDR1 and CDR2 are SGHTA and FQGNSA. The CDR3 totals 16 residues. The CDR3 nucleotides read TGTGCCAGCAGCTTCCTAGCGGGAGGTGAACAAGAGACCCAGTACTTC. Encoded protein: CASSFLAGGEQETQYF.